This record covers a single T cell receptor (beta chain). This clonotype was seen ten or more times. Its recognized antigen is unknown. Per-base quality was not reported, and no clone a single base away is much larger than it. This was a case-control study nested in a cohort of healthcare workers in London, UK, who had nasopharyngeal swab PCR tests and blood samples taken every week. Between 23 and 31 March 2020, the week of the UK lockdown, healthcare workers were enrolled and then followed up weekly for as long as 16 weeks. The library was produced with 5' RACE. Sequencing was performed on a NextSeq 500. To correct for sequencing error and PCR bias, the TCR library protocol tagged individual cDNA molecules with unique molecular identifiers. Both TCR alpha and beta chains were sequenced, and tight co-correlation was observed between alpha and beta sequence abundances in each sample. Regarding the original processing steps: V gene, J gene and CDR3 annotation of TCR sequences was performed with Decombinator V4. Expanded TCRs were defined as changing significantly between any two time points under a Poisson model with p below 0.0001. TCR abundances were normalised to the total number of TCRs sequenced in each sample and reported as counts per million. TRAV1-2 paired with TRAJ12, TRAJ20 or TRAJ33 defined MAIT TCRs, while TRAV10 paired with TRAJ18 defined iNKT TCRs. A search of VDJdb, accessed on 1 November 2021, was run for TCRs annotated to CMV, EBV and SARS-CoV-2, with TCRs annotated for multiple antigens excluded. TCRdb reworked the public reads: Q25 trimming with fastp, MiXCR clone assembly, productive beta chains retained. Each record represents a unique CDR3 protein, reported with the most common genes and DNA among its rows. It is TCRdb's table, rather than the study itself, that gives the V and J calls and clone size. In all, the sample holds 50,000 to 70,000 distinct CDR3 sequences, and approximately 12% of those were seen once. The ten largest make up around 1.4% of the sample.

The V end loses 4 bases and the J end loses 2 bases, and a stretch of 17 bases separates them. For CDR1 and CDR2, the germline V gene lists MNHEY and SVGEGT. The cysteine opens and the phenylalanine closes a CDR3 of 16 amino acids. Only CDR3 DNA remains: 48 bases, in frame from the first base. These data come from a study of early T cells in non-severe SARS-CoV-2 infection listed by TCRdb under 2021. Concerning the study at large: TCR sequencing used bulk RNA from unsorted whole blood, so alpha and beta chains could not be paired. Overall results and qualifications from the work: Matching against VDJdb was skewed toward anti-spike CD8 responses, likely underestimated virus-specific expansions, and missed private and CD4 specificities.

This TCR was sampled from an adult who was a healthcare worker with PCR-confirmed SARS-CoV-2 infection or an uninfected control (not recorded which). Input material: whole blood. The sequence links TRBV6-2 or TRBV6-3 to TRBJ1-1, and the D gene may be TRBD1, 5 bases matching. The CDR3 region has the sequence CASSWGVGAFNTEAFF. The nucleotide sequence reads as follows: TGTGCCAGCAGTTGGGGCGTTGGGGCCTTTAACACTGAAGCTTTCTTT.